A selection of T cell receptor beta chains follows, all from one sample in a study of T cell responses to AZD1222 COVID-19 vaccine. The protocol was immunoSEQ multiplex PCR, while the TCRdb copy is restricted to in-frame clones and leaves out a portion. This repertoire shows about 97,000 clones, over 75% found once; its top ten account for 10%. The source was peripheral blood, collected 28 days after the second AZD1222 dose. The receptor set was obtained from an adult who received the AZD1222 COVID-19 vaccine. Both conserved end residues are part of each CDR3. Each record gives: V gene, D gene, clone size, J gene, CDR3 protein, CDR3 DNA. The D gene is left open where the match is weak. Some rows have no size entry. The others give once, few or many, or a class for an expanded clone.

v_call: TRBV25-1
d_call: -
clone_size: -
j_call: TRBJ1-3
cdr3_aa: CASSVDTQISGNTIYF
cdr3_nt: TGTGCCAGCAGTGTTGACACCCAGATCTCTGGAAACACCATATATTTT

v_call: TRBV15
d_call: -
clone_size: -
j_call: TRBJ2-5
cdr3_aa: CATSRDRPGGSETQYF
cdr3_nt: TGTGCCACCAGCAGAGATCGTCCCGGGGGCAGCGAGACCCAGTACTTC

v_call: TRBV28
d_call: TRBD2
clone_size: -
j_call: TRBJ2-2
cdr3_aa: CASSSGLAAGELFF
cdr3_nt: TGTGCCAGCAGTTCAGGACTAGCAGCCGGGGAGCTGTTTTTT

v_call: TRBV21-1
d_call: -
clone_size: -
j_call: TRBJ1-3
cdr3_aa: CASSKRTVGNTIYF
cdr3_nt: TGTGCCAGCAGCAAAAGGACAGTTGGAAACACCATATATTTT

v_call: TRBV5-8
d_call: -
clone_size: -
j_call: TRBJ2-3
cdr3_aa: CASSLVRTDTQYF
cdr3_nt: TGTGCCAGCAGCTTGGTCCGCACAGATACGCAGTATTTT

v_call: TRBV7-8
d_call: -
clone_size: -
j_call: TRBJ1-5
cdr3_aa: CASSTGTLGVSNQPQHF
cdr3_nt: TGTGCCAGCAGTACCGGGACACTGGGAGTTAGCAATCAGCCCCAGCATTTT

v_call: TRBV5-1
d_call: -
clone_size: few
j_call: TRBJ1-2
cdr3_aa: CASSPLAAANYGYTF
cdr3_nt: TGCGCCAGCAGCCCCCTGGCCGCCGCTAACTATGGCTACACCTTC

v_call: TRBV10-1
d_call: -
clone_size: -
j_call: TRBJ2-7
cdr3_aa: CAGSGRQYFSYEQYF
cdr3_nt: TGCGCCGGGTCGGGTCGGCAATATTTCTCCTACGAGCAGTACTTC

v_call: TRBV3-1/TRBV3-2
d_call: TRBD2
clone_size: -
j_call: TRBJ2-3
cdr3_aa: CASSHSAGGITDTQYF
cdr3_nt: TGTGCCAGCAGCCATTCAGCGGGGGGGATCACAGATACGCAGTATTTT

v_call: TRBV7-2
d_call: -
clone_size: -
j_call: TRBJ2-7
cdr3_aa: CASSLTPNPYEQYF
cdr3_nt: TGTGCCAGCAGCTTAACGCCGAACCCCTACGAGCAGTACTTC

v_call: TRBV28
d_call: -
clone_size: once
j_call: TRBJ2-7
cdr3_aa: CASSLRLPQYYEQYF
cdr3_nt: TGTGCCAGCAGTTTACGCCTCCCCCAATACTACGAGCAGTACTTC

v_call: TRBV5-1
d_call: TRBD1
clone_size: -
j_call: TRBJ2-7
cdr3_aa: CASFPGGQGLSEQYF
cdr3_nt: TGCGCCAGCTTCCCGGGGGGACAGGGGTTGTCCGAGCAGTACTTC

v_call: TRBV5-4
d_call: -
clone_size: -
j_call: TRBJ1-3
cdr3_aa: CASSGESGGNTIYF
cdr3_nt: TGTGCCAGCAGCGGGGAATCCGGGGGAAACACCATATATTTT

v_call: TRBV12-5
d_call: -
clone_size: -
j_call: TRBJ2-7
cdr3_aa: CASGLVTGIGEQYF
cdr3_nt: TGTGCTAGTGGTTTGGTAACTGGGATAGGGGAGCAGTACTTC

v_call: TRBV5-1
d_call: -
clone_size: -
j_call: TRBJ1-2
cdr3_aa: CASSLAGGILYGYTF
cdr3_nt: TGCGCCAGCAGCTTGGCGGGAGGAATACTCTATGGCTACACCTTC

v_call: TRBV28
d_call: -
clone_size: once
j_call: TRBJ2-1
cdr3_aa: CASSGIGFNNEQFF
cdr3_nt: TGTGCCAGCAGTGGGATAGGATTCAACAATGAGCAGTTCTTC

v_call: TRBV4-3
d_call: -
clone_size: once
j_call: TRBJ2-3
cdr3_aa: CASSQDFTGVTDTQYF
cdr3_nt: TGCGCCAGCAGCCAAGACTTCACCGGGGTCACAGATACGCAGTATTTT

v_call: TRBV9
d_call: -
clone_size: -
j_call: TRBJ2-5
cdr3_aa: CASSVGGTKRRETQYF
cdr3_nt: TGTGCCAGCAGCGTAGGGGGGACAAAACGGAGGGAGACCCAGTACTTC

v_call: TRBV7-9
d_call: -
clone_size: -
j_call: TRBJ2-7
cdr3_aa: CASTTRGGFGQYF
cdr3_nt: TGTGCCAGCACCACTCGGGGTGGATTTGGGCAGTACTTC

v_call: TRBV5-5
d_call: -
clone_size: -
j_call: TRBJ1-5
cdr3_aa: CASSLIGTLGNQPQHF
cdr3_nt: TGTGCCAGCAGCTTAATTGGAACTTTAGGCAATCAGCCCCAGCATTTT

v_call: TRBV5-6
d_call: TRBD2
clone_size: -
j_call: TRBJ2-2
cdr3_aa: CASSSDWTSHPGELFF
cdr3_nt: TGTGCCAGCAGCTCGGACTGGACTAGCCATCCCGGGGAGCTGTTTTTT

v_call: TRBV5-1
d_call: -
clone_size: -
j_call: TRBJ1-1
cdr3_aa: CASSTRGLNTEAFF
cdr3_nt: TGCGCCAGCAGCACCAGGGGCCTGAACACTGAAGCTTTCTTT

v_call: TRBV2
d_call: TRBD2
clone_size: -
j_call: TRBJ2-3
cdr3_aa: CASSPFRGGVDTQYF
cdr3_nt: TGTGCCAGCAGTCCCTTTCGGGGGGGAGTAGATACGCAGTATTTT

v_call: TRBV4-1
d_call: -
clone_size: -
j_call: TRBJ1-4
cdr3_aa: CASSQGWTTNEKLFF
cdr3_nt: TGCGCCAGCAGCCAAGGCTGGACGACTAATGAAAAACTGTTTTTT

v_call: TRBV7-2
d_call: -
clone_size: -
j_call: TRBJ1-2
cdr3_aa: CASSPGTVYGYTF
cdr3_nt: TGTGCCAGCAGCCCCGGGACGGTCTATGGCTACACCTTC

v_call: TRBV5-1
d_call: TRBD1
clone_size: -
j_call: TRBJ1-1
cdr3_aa: CASSKQGTYTEAFF
cdr3_nt: TGCGCCAGCAGCAAACAGGGGACCTACACTGAAGCTTTCTTT

v_call: TRBV12-3/TRBV12-4
d_call: -
clone_size: -
j_call: TRBJ1-5
cdr3_aa: CASRGGGNQPQHF
cdr3_nt: TGTGCCAGCAGAGGGGGGGGCAATCAGCCCCAGCATTTT

v_call: TRBV27
d_call: -
clone_size: -
j_call: TRBJ1-5
cdr3_aa: CASSLRASRYNQPQHF
cdr3_nt: TGTGCCAGCAGTTTACGGGCCAGCCGATACAATCAGCCCCAGCATTTT

v_call: TRBV6-6
d_call: -
clone_size: -
j_call: TRBJ1-2
cdr3_aa: CASSYGYGYTF
cdr3_nt: TGTGCCAGCAGTTACGGGTATGGCTACACCTTC

v_call: TRBV6-2/TRBV6-3
d_call: -
clone_size: -
j_call: TRBJ1-1
cdr3_aa: CASSSTRTLNTEAFF
cdr3_nt: TGTGCCAGCAGTTCCACACGGACGTTGAACACTGAAGCTTTCTTT

v_call: TRBV7-9
d_call: -
clone_size: -
j_call: TRBJ1-5
cdr3_aa: CASSLGGGNQPQHF
cdr3_nt: TGTGCCAGCAGCTTAGGAGGGGGCAATCAGCCCCAGCATTTT

v_call: TRBV6-5
d_call: -
clone_size: -
j_call: TRBJ2-3
cdr3_aa: CATSGRQRDTQYF
cdr3_nt: TGTGCCACCTCGGGACGCCAAAGAGATACGCAGTATTTT

v_call: TRBV6-1
d_call: -
clone_size: -
j_call: TRBJ2-7
cdr3_aa: CASSEPRTASSYEQYF
cdr3_nt: TGTGCCAGCAGTGAACCCAGGACGGCCAGCTCCTACGAGCAGTACTTC

v_call: TRBV6-5
d_call: -
clone_size: -
j_call: TRBJ2-2
cdr3_aa: CASSPGSLTGELFF
cdr3_nt: TGTGCCAGCAGTCCCGGGAGCTTAACCGGGGAGCTGTTTTTT

v_call: TRBV9
d_call: -
clone_size: few
j_call: TRBJ1-1
cdr3_aa: CASSVHPKNTEAFF
cdr3_nt: TGTGCCAGCAGCGTACATCCGAAGAACACTGAAGCTTTCTTT

v_call: TRBV18
d_call: -
clone_size: once
j_call: TRBJ1-1
cdr3_aa: CASSPPTYMNTEAFF
cdr3_nt: TGTGCCAGCTCACCCCCGACATACATGAACACTGAAGCTTTCTTT

v_call: TRBV28
d_call: TRBD1
clone_size: -
j_call: TRBJ2-5
cdr3_aa: CASSGQGETQYF
cdr3_nt: TGTGCCAGCAGCGGACAGGGTGAGACCCAGTACTTC

v_call: TRBV5-8
d_call: -
clone_size: -
j_call: TRBJ1-1
cdr3_aa: CASSQGTTRNTEAFF
cdr3_nt: TGTGCCAGCAGCCAGGGGACCACCAGGAACACTGAAGCTTTCTTT

v_call: TRBV29-1
d_call: TRBD1
clone_size: -
j_call: TRBJ1-1
cdr3_aa: CSVGETGGAGLTVAFF
cdr3_nt: TGCAGCGTCGGCGAGACAGGGGGCGCGGGTCTCACTGTAGCTTTCTTT

v_call: TRBV25-1
d_call: -
clone_size: -
j_call: TRBJ1-1
cdr3_aa: CASMDSLNTEAFF
cdr3_nt: TGTGCCAGCATGGACAGTCTTAACACTGAAGCTTTCTTT

v_call: TRBV11-3
d_call: -
clone_size: -
j_call: TRBJ1-2
cdr3_aa: CASKNVGAGYGYTF
cdr3_nt: TGTGCCAGCAAAAACGTGGGGGCAGGGTATGGCTACACCTTC

v_call: TRBV3-1/TRBV3-2
d_call: TRBD2
clone_size: -
j_call: TRBJ2-1
cdr3_aa: CASSQDGLADNEQFF
cdr3_nt: TGTGCCAGCAGCCAAGATGGGCTAGCGGACAATGAGCAGTTCTTC

v_call: TRBV27
d_call: -
clone_size: -
j_call: TRBJ2-1
cdr3_aa: CASSTFDKNNEQFF
cdr3_nt: TGTGCCAGCAGTACCTTTGACAAAAACAATGAGCAGTTCTTC

v_call: TRBV10-3
d_call: TRBD2
clone_size: -
j_call: TRBJ2-6
cdr3_aa: CAISGGGRGPSGANVLTF
cdr3_nt: TGTGCCATCAGTGGGGGGGGTCGCGGTCCCTCTGGGGCCAACGTCCTGACTTTC

v_call: TRBV12-3/TRBV12-4
d_call: -
clone_size: -
j_call: TRBJ1-2
cdr3_aa: CASSFKANYGYTF
cdr3_nt: TGTGCCAGCAGTTTTAAGGCTAACTATGGCTACACCTTC

v_call: TRBV2
d_call: -
clone_size: -
j_call: TRBJ2-7
cdr3_aa: CASKDHSHEQYF
cdr3_nt: TGTGCCAGCAAAGATCACTCCCACGAGCAGTACTTC

v_call: TRBV6-2/TRBV6-3
d_call: -
clone_size: -
j_call: TRBJ2-7
cdr3_aa: CASSYSILGQSYEQYF
cdr3_nt: TGTGCCAGCAGTTACTCGATTTTGGGGCAATCCTACGAGCAGTACTTC

v_call: TRBV7-2
d_call: TRBD2
clone_size: -
j_call: TRBJ2-3
cdr3_aa: CASSLGRGDQGYF
cdr3_nt: TGTGCCAGCAGCTTAGGCCGGGGGGACCAGGGGTATTTT

v_call: TRBV30
d_call: -
clone_size: once
j_call: TRBJ1-1
cdr3_aa: CAWSVFGQSYTEAFF
cdr3_nt: TGTGCCTGGAGTGTATTCGGCCAGTCTTACACTGAAGCTTTCTTT

v_call: TRBV4-2
d_call: TRBD2
clone_size: -
j_call: TRBJ2-1
cdr3_aa: CASSQVLAGPEQFF
cdr3_nt: TGTGCCAGCAGCCAAGTTCTAGCGGGACCCGAGCAGTTCTTC

v_call: TRBV19
d_call: -
clone_size: -
j_call: TRBJ2-7
cdr3_aa: CASSPDNVRYEQYF
cdr3_nt: TGTGCCAGTAGTCCAGATAATGTACGCTACGAGCAGTACTTC